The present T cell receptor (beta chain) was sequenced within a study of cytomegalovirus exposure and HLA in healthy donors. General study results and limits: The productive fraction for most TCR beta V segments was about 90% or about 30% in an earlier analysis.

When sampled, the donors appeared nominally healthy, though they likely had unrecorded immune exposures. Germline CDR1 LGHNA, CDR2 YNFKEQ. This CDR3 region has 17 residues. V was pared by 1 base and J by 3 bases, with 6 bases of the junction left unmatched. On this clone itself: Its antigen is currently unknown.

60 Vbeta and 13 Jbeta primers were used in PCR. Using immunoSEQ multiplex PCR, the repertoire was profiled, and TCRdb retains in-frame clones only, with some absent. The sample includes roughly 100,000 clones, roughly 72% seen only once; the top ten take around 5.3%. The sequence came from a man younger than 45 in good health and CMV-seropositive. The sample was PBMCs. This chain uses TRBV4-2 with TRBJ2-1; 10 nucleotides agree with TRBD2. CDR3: CASSQGVGLADYNEQFF. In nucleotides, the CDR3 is TGTGCCAGCAGCCAAGGGGTTGGACTAGCGGACTACAATGAGCAGTTCTTC.